The 16 T cell receptor beta chains presented below share a single source sample, sequenced in a study of blood T cell repertoires in COVID-19. The repertoire was sequenced with immunoSEQ multiplex PCR; TCRdb's copy has only in-frame clones and lacks some. This table has 200,000 to 250,000 clones, around 81% appearing once. Source material: PBMCs or T cells enriched from blood (not recorded which). Receptor source: a man in his thirties or forties with acute COVID-19.

V usage is TRBV27 and J usage is TRBJ2-7, with TRBD1 as a possible D gene (6 bases). V lost 4 bases and J 6 bases, leaving 10 bases between the germline ends. This CDR3 region has 12 residues. Germline CDR1 reads MNHEY; CDR2 reads SMNVEV (reference sequence). Written as DNA, the CDR3 is TGTGCCAGCAGTTCCCTACAGGGCGAGCAGTACTTC. Residues: CASSSLQGEQYF.

This chain connects TRBV2 to TRBJ1-1; a possible D gene is TRBD1 (5 bases). The germline V and J ends were trimmed by 5 bases and 1 base, with 17 bases remaining between them. The CDR3 sequence is 16 residues long. Germline values: CDR1 SNHLY, CDR2 FYNNEI. CDR3 in amino acids: CASSPPGGQSNTEAFF. CDR3 bases: TGTGCCAGCAGTCCCCCGGGGGGTCAATCGAACACTGAAGCTTTCTTT.

This rearrangement joins TRBV6-5 to TRBJ2-1, with 11 bases that match TRBD2. CDR3 size: 16 residues. CDR1 and CDR2 (germline): MNHEY, SVGAGI. Trimming took 2 bases from V and 10 from J; bases not matched to a gene: 10. In nucleotides, the CDR3 is TGTGCCAGCAGTTACAGTGTAGCGGGGGGGCCGAGCGAGCAGTTCTTC. Protein sequence: CASSYSVAGGPSEQFF.

V is TRBV5-4 and J is TRBJ2-5, with TRBD2 matching 13 bases. This CDR3 has 16 amino acids. Trimming at V came to 2 bases and at J to 4 bases, leaving 5 bases not matched to a gene. In germline, CDR1 is SGHNT, CDR2 YYREEE (reference sequence). The chain's CDR3 is CASSFSGTSGVETQYF. The CDR3 nucleotides read TGTGCCAGCAGCTTCTCCGGGACTAGCGGGGTAGAGACCCAGTACTTC.

The rearrangement joins TRBV5-6 to TRBJ1-3, with no clear D. This CDR3 spans 16 amino acids. From germline, CDR1 is SGHDT and CDR2 YYEEEE. The ends were cut back, 1 base at V and 0 bases at J, with 11 bases in the middle. CDR3 in amino acids: CASSLRETSSGNTIYF. The DNA for the CDR3 is TGTGCCAGCAGCTTGAGGGAGACAAGCTCTGGAAACACCATATATTTT.

This chain uses TRBV9 with TRBJ1-1; D unresolved. The V end was cut by 2 bases, the J end by 3 bases, with 11 bases between. Germline lookup yields CDR1 SGDLS and CDR2 YYNGEE. The CDR3 covers 14 residues. The chain's CDR3 is CASSVAVVHTEAFF. Here the CDR3 DNA reads TGTGCCAGCAGCGTGGCGGTAGTGCACACTGAAGCTTTCTTT. Supplemented by reference TRBV9 and TRBJ1-1, the full variable domain reads DSGVTQTPKHLITATGQRVTLRCSPRSGDLSVYWYQQSLDQGLQFLIQYYNGEERAKGNILERFSAQQFPDLHSELNLSSLELGDSALYFCASSVAVVHTEAFFGQGTRLTVV.

V is TRBV5-1 and J is TRBJ2-1, with 11 bases identical to TRBD2. The germline gives CDR1 SGHRS, CDR2 YFSETQ. The J segment lost 1 base and the V segment lost 4 bases, leaving 4 bases of the junction unmatched. The CDR3 extends over 16 amino acids. The CDR3 region has the DNA TGCGCCAGCAGCGTTAGCGGGGGGGTATCCTACAATGAGCAGTTCTTC. Translated: CASSVSGGVSYNEQFF.

This clone is a singleton in its sample. The chain is built from TRBV11-2 and TRBJ1-1; no reliable D call. CDR3 length: 15 amino acids. Trimming pared 5 bases from V and 1 base from J, leaving 14 bases between. Germline V gene sequence: CDR1 SGHAT, CDR2 FQNNGV. The CDR3 coding sequence is TGTGCCAGCAGCCCAACCATAATCGGGAACACTGAAGCTTTCTTT. Protein product: CASSPTIIGNTEAFF.

The rearrangement links TRBV11-2 to TRBJ1-1; 9 bases are shared with TRBD1. The germline CDR1 and CDR2 sequences are SGHAT and FQNNGV. The CDR3 spans 14 residues. The J segment lost 4 bases and the V segment lost 6 bases, leaving 6 bases of the junction unmatched. Written as DNA, the CDR3 is TGTGCCAGCAGGCGAGGGACAGGGTTCACTGAAGCTTTCTTT. This encodes CASRRGTGFTEAFF.

The J gene is TRBJ2-5, the V gene TRBV5-1; 7 positions match TRBD1. Germline V lookup: CDR1 SGHRS, CDR2 YFSETQ. The length of the CDR3 is 16 residues. V lost 7 bases, J lost 5 bases, and 17 bases stayed unmatched. The CDR3 spells CASRTAAGGPTETQYF. CDR3 sequence (DNA): TGCGCCAGCCGGACGGCGGCAGGGGGTCCCACGGAGACCCAGTACTTC.

The J gene is TRBJ2-3, the V gene TRBV9; tentative D call: TRBD2 (6 bases). The CDR3 spans 15 residues. V was shortened by 4 bases and J by 4 bases, with 16 bases between the two germline ends. The germline V gene has CDR1 SGDLS and CDR2 YYNGEE. CDR3 DNA: TGTGCCAGCAGCTCAAGGGGCGGGGCGGCAGATACGCAGTATTTT. Translating gives CASSSRGGAADTQYF. The entire variable domain, with the rest obtained from reference TRBV9 and TRBJ2-3, is as follows: DSGVTQTPKHLITATGQRVTLRCSPRSGDLSVYWYQQSLDQGLQFLIQYYNGEERAKGNILERFSAQQFPDLHSELNLSSLELGDSALYFCASSSRGGAADTQYFGPGTRLTVL.

Worth noting for this clone: Other DNA sequences within the sample encode an identical CDR3. The rearrangement joins TRBV7-3 to TRBJ2-3; D perhaps matches TRBD1 (5 bases). Trimming took 3 bases from V and 2 from J, leaving 9 bases between them. CDR1 is SGHTA and CDR2 is FQGTGA in the germline V gene. CDR3 length: 14 residues. DNA for the CDR3: TGTGCCAGCAGCTTGGGGCAGACCACAGATACGCAGTATTTT. Protein: CASSLGQTTDTQYF.

The chain recombines TRBV7-9 with TRBJ1-2, with D hard to call. The CDR3 spans 13 residues. CDR1 SEHNR and CDR2 FQNEAQ come from the germline V gene (reference sequence). Deletions cut 5 bases from V and 8 bases from J, with 15 bases between. CDR3 residues: CASSPKSSGGYTF. The DNA of the CDR3 is TGTGCCAGCAGCCCCAAGTCAAGCGGCGGCTACACCTTC.

A few counts support this clone. The gene calls are TRBV4-1 and TRBJ1-2; D is unclear. CDR1 is MGHRA and CDR2 is YSYEKL in the germline V gene. This CDR3 is built from 15 residues. Between the trimmed V and J ends, which lost 5 bases and 1 base, there was a span of 14 bases. CDR3: CASSEKAGYNYGYTF. The CDR3, as DNA: TGCGCCAGCAGCGAAAAGGCAGGCTATAACTATGGCTACACCTTC.

The chain carries TRBV3-1 (or the pseudogene TRBV3-2) and TRBJ2-7; D may be TRBD1 (6 bases). The CDR3 is made up of 17 amino acids. Germline assignment: CDR1 LGHDT and CDR2 YNNKEL (reference sequence). Trimming removed 4 bases from V and 0 bases from J, with 19 bases in between. CDR3 loop: CASSPQGLFPPSYEQYF. Written as DNA, the CDR3 is TGTGCCAGCAGCCCCCAGGGGCTCTTCCCCCCCTCCTACGAGCAGTACTTC.

The table lists this clone with a count of one. This chain links TRBV30 with TRBJ2-3; TRBD2 is a possible D gene (7 bases). V was clipped by 4 bases and J by 7 bases, with 21 bases between them. This CDR3 contains 15 residues. The germline V gene has CDR1 GTSNPN and CDR2 SVGIG (reference sequence). As DNA, the CDR3 is TGTGCCTGGATCGGTCAGTGGGGGGGCAGCCATACGCAGTATTTT. This gives the protein CAWIGQWGGSHTQYF.